This T cell receptor (beta chain) was identified during a study of shared clonotypes between healthy human individuals. As for the study in general: Serving as donors were two women and a few men, whose ages spanned 18 to 49.

Replicate sorted-subset PCRs were loaded with approximately 190 ng DNA, roughly 33,000 T cell genomes. Sequencing was performed with immunoSEQ multiplex PCR; in TCRdb, only in-frame clones are kept and a portion is missing. The repertoire has 230,000 or so clones, under 80% of them found once; the top ten carry around 10%. Splitting the CD4+ cells yielded a CD45RA+ naive subset and a CD45RA-negative memory subset. Germline V gene sequence: CDR1 SEHNR, CDR2 FQNEAQ (reference sequence). Trimming removed 4 bases from V and 4 bases from J; junction bases left unmatched: 9. This CDR3 has 15 residues. Sequences were obtained from memory CD4+ T cells sorted from blood. Subset given: CD45RA-negative fraction. The chain employs TRBV7-9 and TRBJ2-7, with TRBD1 identical over 8 bases. The receptor was isolated from a man aged 25-45 years in good health. The CDR3 reads CASSSKTGEVYEQYF. The CDR3 DNA reads TGTGCCAGCAGCTCTAAGACAGGGGAGGTGTACGAGCAGTACTTC.